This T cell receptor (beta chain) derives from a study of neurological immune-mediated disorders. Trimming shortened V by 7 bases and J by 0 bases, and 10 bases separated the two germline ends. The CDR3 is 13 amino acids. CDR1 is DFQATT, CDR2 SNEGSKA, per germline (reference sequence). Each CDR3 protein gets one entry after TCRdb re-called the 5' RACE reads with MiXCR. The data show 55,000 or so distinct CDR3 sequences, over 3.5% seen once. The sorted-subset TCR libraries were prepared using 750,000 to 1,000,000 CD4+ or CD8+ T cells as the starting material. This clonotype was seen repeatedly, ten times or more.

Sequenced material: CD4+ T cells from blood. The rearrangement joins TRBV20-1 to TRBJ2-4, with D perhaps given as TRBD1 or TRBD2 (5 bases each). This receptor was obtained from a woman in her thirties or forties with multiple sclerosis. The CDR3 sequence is CSGGDRAKNIQYF. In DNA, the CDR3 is TGCAGTGGAGGGGATCGAGCCAAAAACATTCAGTACTTC.